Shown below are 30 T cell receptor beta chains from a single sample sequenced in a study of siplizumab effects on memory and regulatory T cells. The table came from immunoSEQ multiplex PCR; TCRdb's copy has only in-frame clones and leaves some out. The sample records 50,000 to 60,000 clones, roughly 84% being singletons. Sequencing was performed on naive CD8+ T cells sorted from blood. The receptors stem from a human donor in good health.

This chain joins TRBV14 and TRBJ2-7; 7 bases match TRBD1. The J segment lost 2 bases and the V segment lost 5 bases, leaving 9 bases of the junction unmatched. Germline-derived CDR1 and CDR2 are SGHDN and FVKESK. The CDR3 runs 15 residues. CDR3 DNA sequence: TGTGCCAGCAGCAGAGGGGGCGAATGGCCCTACGAGCAGTACTTC. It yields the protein CASSRGGEWPYEQYF.

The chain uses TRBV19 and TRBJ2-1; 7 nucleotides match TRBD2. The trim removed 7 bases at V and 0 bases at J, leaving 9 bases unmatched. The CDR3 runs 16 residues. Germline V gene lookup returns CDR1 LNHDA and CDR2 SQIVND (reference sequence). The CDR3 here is CASTSDGGSSYNEQFF. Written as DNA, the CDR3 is TGTGCCAGTACCTCCGACGGGGGGAGCTCCTACAATGAGCAGTTCTTC.

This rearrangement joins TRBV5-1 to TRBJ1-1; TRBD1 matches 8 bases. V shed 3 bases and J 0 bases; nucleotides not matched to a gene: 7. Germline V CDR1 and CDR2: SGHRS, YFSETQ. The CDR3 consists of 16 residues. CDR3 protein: CASSSGTGSLNTEAFF. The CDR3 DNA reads TGCGCCAGCAGCTCTGGGACAGGCAGCCTGAACACTGAAGCTTTCTTT.

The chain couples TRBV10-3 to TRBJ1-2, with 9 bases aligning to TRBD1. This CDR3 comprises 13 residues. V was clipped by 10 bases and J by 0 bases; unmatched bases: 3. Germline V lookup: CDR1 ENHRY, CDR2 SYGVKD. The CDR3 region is CATGQGANYGYTF. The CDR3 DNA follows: TGTGCCACGGGACAGGGAGCTAACTATGGCTACACCTTC.

The CDR3 here is CASSFEGNEETQYF. In DNA, the CDR3 is TGTGCCAGCAGCTTTGAAGGGAACGAAGAGACCCAGTACTTC. The chain is built from TRBV7-9 and TRBJ2-5; no definite D call. The germline V and J ends were trimmed by 3 bases and 3 bases, with 11 bases remaining between them. This CDR3 spans 14 amino acids. The V gene's germline CDR1 is SEHNR and CDR2 FQNEAQ (reference sequence).

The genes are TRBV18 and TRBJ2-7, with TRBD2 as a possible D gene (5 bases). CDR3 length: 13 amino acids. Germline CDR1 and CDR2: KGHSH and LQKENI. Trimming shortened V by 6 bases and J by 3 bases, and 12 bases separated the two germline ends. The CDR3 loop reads CASSPRGSYEQYF. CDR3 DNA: TGTGCCAGCTCCCCCCGTGGGAGCTACGAGCAGTACTTC.

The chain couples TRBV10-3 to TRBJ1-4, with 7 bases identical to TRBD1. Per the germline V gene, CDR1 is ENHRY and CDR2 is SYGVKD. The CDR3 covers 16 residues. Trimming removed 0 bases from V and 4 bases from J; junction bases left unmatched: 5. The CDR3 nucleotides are TGTGCCATCAGTGAGTCAAAGGGACAGCTTAATGAAAAACTGTTTTTT. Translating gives CAISESKGQLNEKLFF.

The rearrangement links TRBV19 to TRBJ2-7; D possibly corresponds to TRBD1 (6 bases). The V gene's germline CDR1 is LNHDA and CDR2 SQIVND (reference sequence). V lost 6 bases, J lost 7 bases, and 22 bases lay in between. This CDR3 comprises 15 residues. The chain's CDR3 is CASRGRDIFSREQYF. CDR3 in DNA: TGTGCCAGTAGAGGACGGGACATCTTTTCTAGAGAGCAGTACTTC.

The CDR3 nucleotides are TGCAGCATCGAGGAGGAAGACACTGAAGCTTTCTTT. This translates into CSIEEEDTEAFF. The chain combines TRBV29-1 with TRBJ1-1, with D unresolved. The CDR3 is 12 amino acids. The germline gives CDR1 SQVTM, CDR2 ANQGSEA. V lost 8 bases and J lost 3, with 13 bases in between.

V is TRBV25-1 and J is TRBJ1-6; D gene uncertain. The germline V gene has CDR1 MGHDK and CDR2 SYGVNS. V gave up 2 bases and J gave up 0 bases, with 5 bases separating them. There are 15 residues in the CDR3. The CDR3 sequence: CASSEQSSYNSPLHF. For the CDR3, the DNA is TGTGCCAGCAGTGAACAGAGCTCCTATAATTCACCCCTCCACTTT. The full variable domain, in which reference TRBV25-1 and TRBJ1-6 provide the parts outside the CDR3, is EADIYQTPRYLVIGTGKKITLECSQTMGHDKMYWYQQDPGMELHLIHYSYGVNSTEKGDLSSESTVSRIRTEHFPLTLESARPSHTSQYLCASSEQSSYNSPLHFGNGTRLTVT.

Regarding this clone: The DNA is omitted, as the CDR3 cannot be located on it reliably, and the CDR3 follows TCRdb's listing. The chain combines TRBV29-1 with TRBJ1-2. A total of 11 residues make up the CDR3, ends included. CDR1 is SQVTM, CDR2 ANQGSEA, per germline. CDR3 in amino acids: CSVVALGTLTF.

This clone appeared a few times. The CDR3: CASSDRDNGYTF. The CDR3 bases are TGCGCCAGCTCCGACAGGGATAATGGCTACACCTTC. The V gene is TRBV5-1, the J gene TRBJ1-2; 7 positions match TRBD1. This CDR3 is 12 amino acids long. Germline CDR1 SGHRS, CDR2 YFSETQ. The junction had 6 bases not matched to a gene; V was cut back by 7 bases and J by 6 bases.

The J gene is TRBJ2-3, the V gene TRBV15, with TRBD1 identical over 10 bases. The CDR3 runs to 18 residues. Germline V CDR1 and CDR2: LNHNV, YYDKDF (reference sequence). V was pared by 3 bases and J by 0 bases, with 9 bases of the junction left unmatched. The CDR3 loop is CATSSNPPGQGSTDTQYF. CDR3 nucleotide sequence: TGTGCCACCAGCAGTAACCCCCCGGGACAGGGGAGCACAGATACGCAGTATTTT.

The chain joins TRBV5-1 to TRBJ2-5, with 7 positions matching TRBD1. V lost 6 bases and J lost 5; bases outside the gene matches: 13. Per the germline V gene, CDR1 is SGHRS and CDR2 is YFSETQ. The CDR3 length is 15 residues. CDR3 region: CASNLVPGTEETQYF. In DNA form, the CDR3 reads TGCGCCAGCAACCTTGTTCCCGGGACAGAGGAGACCCAGTACTTC.

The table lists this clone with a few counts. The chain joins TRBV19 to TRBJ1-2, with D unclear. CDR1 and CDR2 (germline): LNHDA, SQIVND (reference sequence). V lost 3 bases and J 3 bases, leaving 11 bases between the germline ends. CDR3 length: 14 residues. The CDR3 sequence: CASSIVDTDYGYTF. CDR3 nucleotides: TGTGCCAGTAGTATTGTAGACACCGACTATGGCTACACCTTC.

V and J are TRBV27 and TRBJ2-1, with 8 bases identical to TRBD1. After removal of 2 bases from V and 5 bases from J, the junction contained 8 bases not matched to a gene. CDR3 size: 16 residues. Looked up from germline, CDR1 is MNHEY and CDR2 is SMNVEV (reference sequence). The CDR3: CASSLSGQGVDNEQFF. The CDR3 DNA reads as TGTGCCAGCAGTTTAAGCGGACAGGGAGTCGACAATGAGCAGTTCTTC.

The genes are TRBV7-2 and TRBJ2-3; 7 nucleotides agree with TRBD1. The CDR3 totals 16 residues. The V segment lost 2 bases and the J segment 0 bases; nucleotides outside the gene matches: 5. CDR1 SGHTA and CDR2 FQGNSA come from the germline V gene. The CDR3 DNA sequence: TGTGCCAGCAGCTTAAACAGGGGCCCTAGCACAGATACGCAGTATTTT. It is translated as CASSLNRGPSTDTQYF.

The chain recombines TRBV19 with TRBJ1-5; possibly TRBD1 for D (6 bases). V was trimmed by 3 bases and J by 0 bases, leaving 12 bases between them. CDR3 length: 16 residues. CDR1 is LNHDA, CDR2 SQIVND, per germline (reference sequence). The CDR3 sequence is CASSMDSSYSNQPQHF. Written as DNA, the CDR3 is TGTGCCAGTAGTATGGACAGCTCCTATAGCAATCAGCCCCAGCATTTT.

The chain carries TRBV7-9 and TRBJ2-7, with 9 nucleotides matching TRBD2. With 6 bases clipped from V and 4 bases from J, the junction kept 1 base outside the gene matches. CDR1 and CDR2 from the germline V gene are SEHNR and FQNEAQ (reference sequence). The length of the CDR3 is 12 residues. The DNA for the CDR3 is TGTGCCAGCAGTGCGGGGGGGTACGAGCAGTACTTC. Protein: CASSAGGYEQYF. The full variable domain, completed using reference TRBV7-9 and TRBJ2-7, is DTGVSQNPRHKITKRGQNVTFRCDPISEHNRLYWYRQTLGQGPEFLTYFQNEAQLEKSRLLSDRFSAERPKGSFSTLEIQRTEQGDSAMYLCASSAGGYEQYFGPGTRLTVT.

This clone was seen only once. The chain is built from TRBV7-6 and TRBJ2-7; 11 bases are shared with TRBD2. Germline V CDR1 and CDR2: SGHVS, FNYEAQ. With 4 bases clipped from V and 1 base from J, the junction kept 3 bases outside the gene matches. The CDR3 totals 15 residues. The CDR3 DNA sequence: TGTGCCAGCAGCTCTAGCGGGGGGATATCCTACGAGCAGTACTTC. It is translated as CASSSSGGISYEQYF.

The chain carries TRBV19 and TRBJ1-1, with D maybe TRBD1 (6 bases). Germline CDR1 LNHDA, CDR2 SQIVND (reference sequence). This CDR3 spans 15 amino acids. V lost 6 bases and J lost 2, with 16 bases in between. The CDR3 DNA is TGTGCCAGTAGATGGGGGGGCAGGGGTAACACTGAAGCTTTCTTT. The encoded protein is CASRWGGRGNTEAFF.

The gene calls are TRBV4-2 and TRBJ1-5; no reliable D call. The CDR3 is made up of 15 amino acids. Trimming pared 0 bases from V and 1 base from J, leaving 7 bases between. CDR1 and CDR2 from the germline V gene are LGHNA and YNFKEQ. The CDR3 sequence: CASSQETESNQPQHF. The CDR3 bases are TGTGCCAGCAGCCAAGAAACGGAGAGCAATCAGCCCCAGCATTTT.

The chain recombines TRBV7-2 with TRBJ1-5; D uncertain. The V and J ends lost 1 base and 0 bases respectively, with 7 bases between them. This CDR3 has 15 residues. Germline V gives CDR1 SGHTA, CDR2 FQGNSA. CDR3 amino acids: CASSLGSGSNQPQHF. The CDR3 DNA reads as TGTGCCAGCAGCTTAGGTTCGGGTAGCAATCAGCCCCAGCATTTT.

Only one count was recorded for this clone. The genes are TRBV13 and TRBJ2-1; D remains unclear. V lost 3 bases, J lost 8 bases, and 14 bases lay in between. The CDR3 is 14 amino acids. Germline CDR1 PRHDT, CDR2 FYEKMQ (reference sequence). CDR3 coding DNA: TGTGCCAGCAGCTTTATTCTCATTTGGGATGAGCAGTTCTTC. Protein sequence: CASSFILIWDEQFF.

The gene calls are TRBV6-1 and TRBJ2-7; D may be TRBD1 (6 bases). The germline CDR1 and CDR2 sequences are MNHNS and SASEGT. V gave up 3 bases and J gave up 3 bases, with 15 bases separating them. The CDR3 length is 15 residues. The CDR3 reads CASSEGATGGYEQYF. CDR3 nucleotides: TGTGCCAGCAGTGAGGGTGCGACAGGCGGCTACGAGCAGTACTTC.

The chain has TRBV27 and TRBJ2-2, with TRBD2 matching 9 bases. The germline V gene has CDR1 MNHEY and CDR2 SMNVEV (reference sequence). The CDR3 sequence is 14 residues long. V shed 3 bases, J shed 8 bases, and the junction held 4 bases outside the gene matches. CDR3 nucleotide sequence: TGTGCCAGCAGTTTCGGCCTAGCGGGGGGGGAGCTGTTTTTT. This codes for CASSFGLAGGELFF.

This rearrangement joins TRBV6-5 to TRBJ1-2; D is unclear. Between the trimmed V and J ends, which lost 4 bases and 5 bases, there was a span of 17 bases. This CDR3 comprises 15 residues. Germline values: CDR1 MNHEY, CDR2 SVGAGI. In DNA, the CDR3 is TGTGCCAGCAGTTCCTCTGCAGAGCCTTGGTATGGCTACACCTTC. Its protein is CASSSSAEPWYGYTF.

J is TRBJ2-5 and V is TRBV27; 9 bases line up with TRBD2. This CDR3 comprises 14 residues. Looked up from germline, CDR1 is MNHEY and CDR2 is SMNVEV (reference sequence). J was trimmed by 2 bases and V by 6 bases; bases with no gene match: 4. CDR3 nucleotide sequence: TGTGCCAGCAGGATAACTAGCGGGCAAGAGACCCAGTACTTC. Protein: CASRITSGQETQYF.

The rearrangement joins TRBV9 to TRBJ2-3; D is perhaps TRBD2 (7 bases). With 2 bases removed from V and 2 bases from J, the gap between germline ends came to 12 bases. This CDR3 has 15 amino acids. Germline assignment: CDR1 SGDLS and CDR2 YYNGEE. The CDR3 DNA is TGTGCCAGCAGCGTCGAGCGGGGACACACAGATACGCAGTATTTT. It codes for CASSVERGHTDTQYF.

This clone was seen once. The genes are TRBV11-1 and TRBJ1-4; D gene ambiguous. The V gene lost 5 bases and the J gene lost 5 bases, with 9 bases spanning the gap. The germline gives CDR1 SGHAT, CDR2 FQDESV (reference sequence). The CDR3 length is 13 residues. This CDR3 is CASSPRSNEKLFF. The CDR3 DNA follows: TGTGCCAGCAGCCCTCGCTCGAATGAAAAACTGTTTTTT.